This paragraph reports one T cell receptor (beta chain). Its target is unknown. Both 60 Vbeta primers and 13 Jbeta primers went into the PCR. TCRdb's table, derived via immunoSEQ multiplex PCR, lists solely in-frame clones and lacks some. The sample shows about 250,000 clones, over 90% of them seen only once. Trimming stripped 5 bases from V and 6 bases from J, with 8 bases between. From germline, CDR1 is MDHEN and CDR2 SYDVKM. The CDR3 extends over 12 amino acids. The record originates from a study of cytomegalovirus exposure and HLA in healthy donors. Study-wide results and caveats: The authors judged a highly shared variant cluster likely a sequencing artifact.

The sample taken for sequencing was PBMCs. This receptor was identified in a girl aged 2-10 years in good health and CMV-seronegative. The chain joins TRBV28 to TRBJ1-5; no clear D. The CDR3 region has the DNA TGTGCCAGCAGTCTAGGTATTCAGCCCCAGCATTTT. Encoded protein: CASSLGIQPQHF.